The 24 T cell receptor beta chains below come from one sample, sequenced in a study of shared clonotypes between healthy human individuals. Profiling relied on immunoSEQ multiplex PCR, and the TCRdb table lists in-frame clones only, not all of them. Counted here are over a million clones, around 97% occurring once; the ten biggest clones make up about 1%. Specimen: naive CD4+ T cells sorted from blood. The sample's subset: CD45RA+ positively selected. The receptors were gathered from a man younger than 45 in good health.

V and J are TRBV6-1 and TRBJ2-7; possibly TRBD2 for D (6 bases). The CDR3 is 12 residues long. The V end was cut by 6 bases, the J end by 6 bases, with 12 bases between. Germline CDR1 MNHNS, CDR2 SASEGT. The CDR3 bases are TGTGCCAGCAGGGAACTAGCAGGCGAGCAGTACTTC. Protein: CASRELAGEQYF.

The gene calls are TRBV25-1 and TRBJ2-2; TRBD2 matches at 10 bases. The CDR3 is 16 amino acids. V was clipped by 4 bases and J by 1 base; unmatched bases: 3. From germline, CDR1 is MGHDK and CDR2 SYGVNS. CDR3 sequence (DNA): TGTGCCAGCAGTGCCGGACTAGCGGAGAACACCGGGGAGCTGTTTTTT. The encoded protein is CASSAGLAENTGELFF.

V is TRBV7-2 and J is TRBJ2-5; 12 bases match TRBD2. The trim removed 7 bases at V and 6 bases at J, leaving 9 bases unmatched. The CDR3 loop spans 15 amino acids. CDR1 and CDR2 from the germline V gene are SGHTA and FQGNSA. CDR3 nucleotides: TGTGCCAGCACACTGACTAGCGGGAGTTTAAAGACCCAGTACTTC. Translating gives CASTLTSGSLKTQYF.

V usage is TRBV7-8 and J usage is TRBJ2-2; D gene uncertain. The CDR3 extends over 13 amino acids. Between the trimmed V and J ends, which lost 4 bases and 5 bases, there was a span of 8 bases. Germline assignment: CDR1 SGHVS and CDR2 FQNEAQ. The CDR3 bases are TGTGCCAGCAGCTACTATGGGACCGGGGAGCTGTTTTTT. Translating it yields CASSYYGTGELFF.

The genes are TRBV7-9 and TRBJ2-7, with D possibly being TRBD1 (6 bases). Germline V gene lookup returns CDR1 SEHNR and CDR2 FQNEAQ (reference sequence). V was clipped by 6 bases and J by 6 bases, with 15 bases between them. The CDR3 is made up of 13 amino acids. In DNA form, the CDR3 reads TGTGCCAGCAGATTTACACAGGGTACCGAGCAGTACTTC. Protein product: CASRFTQGTEQYF.

The CDR3 DNA sequence: TGTGCCAGCAGCTTAGGCCCCTCCCGTGAGCAGTTCTTC. It codes for CASSLGPSREQFF. The J gene is TRBJ2-1, the V gene TRBV11-2; D not resolved. The germline gives CDR1 SGHAT, CDR2 FQNNGV. The ends were cut back, 1 base at V and 9 bases at J, with 10 bases in the middle. CDR3 length: 13 residues. Full variable domain (remainder filled in from reference TRBV11-2 and TRBJ2-1): EAGVAQSPRYKIIEKRQSVAFWCNPISGHATLYWYQQILGQGPKLLIQFQNNGVVDDSQLPKDRFSAERLKGVDSTLKIQPAKLEDSAVYLCASSLGPSREQFFGPGTRLTVL.

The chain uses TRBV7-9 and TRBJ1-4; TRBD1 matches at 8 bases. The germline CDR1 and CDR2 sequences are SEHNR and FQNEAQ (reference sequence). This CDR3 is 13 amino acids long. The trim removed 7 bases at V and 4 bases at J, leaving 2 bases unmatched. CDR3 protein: CASNGQGNEKLFF. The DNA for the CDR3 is TGTGCCAGCAATGGACAGGGTAATGAAAAACTGTTTTTT.

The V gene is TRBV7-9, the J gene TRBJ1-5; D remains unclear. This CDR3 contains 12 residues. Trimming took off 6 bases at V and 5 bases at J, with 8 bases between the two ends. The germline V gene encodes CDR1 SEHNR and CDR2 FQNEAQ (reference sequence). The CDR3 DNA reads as TGTGCCAGCAGGGCGGGCGATCAGCCCCAGCATTTT. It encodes CASRAGDQPQHF.

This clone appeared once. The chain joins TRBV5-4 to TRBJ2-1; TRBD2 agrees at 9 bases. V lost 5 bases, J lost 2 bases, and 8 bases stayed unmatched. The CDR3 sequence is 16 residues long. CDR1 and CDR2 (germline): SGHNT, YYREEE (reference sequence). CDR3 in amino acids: CASSPSGAQAYNEQFF. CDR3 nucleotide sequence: TGTGCCAGCAGTCCTAGCGGGGCTCAAGCCTACAATGAGCAGTTCTTC.

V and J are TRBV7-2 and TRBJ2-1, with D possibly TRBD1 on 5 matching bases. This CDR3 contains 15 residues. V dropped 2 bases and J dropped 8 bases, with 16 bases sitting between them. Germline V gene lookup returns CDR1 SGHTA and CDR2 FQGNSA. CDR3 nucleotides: TGTGCCAGCAGCTTATGGGGCGTTTCTTCGTATGAGCAGTTCTTC. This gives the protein CASSLWGVSSYEQFF.

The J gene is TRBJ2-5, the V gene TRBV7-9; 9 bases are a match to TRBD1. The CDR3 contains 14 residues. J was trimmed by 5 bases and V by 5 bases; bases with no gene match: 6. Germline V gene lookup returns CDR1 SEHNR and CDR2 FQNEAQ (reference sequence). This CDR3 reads CASSATGGAETQYF. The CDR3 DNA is TGTGCCAGCAGCGCAACAGGGGGCGCGGAGACCCAGTACTTC.

Written as DNA, the CDR3 is TGTGCCAGCAGTGAAGAAGCGGGAGGGCCCTACGAGCAGTACTTC. Translating gives CASSEEAGGPYEQYF. The V call is TRBV2, the J call TRBJ2-7, with TRBD2 matching 10 bases. The CDR3 consists of 15 residues. Germline-derived CDR1 and CDR2 are SNHLY and FYNNEI. V lost 1 base, J lost 2 bases, and 2 bases stayed unmatched.

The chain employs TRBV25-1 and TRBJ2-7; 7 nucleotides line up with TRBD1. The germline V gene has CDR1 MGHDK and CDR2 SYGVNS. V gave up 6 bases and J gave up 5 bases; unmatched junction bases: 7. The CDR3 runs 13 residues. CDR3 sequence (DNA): TGTGCCAGCAGGGCAGACAGGGAACACGAGCAGTACTTC. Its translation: CASRADREHEQYF.

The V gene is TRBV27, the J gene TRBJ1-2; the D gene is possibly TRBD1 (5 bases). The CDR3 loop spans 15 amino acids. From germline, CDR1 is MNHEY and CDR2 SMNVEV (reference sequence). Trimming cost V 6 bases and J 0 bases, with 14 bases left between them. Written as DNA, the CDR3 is TGTGCCAGCAGGGAGTCAGGGCGAGCTAACTATGGCTACACCTTC. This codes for CASRESGRANYGYTF.

CDR3 nucleotide sequence: TGTGCCAGCTCACGTAAAAGCAATCAGCCCCAGCATTTT. As protein: CASSRKSNQPQHF. The chain links TRBV18 to TRBJ1-5; unclear D gene. Germline V lookup: CDR1 KGHSH, CDR2 LQKENI. CDR3 length: 13 amino acids. The germline V and J ends were trimmed by 4 bases and 1 base, with 5 bases remaining between them.

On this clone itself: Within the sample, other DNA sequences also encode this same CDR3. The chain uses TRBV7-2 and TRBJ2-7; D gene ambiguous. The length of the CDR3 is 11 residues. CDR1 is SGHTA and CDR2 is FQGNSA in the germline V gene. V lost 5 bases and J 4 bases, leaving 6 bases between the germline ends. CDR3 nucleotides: TGTGCCAGCAGCCCGTATTACGAGCAGTACTTC. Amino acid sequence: CASSPYYEQYF.

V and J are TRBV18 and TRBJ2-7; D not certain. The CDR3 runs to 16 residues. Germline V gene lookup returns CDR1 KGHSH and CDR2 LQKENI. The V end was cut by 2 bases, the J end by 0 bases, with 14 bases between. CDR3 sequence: CASSPSGGLSSYEQYF. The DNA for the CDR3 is TGTGCCAGCTCACCATCAGGTGGGCTAAGCTCCTACGAGCAGTACTTC.

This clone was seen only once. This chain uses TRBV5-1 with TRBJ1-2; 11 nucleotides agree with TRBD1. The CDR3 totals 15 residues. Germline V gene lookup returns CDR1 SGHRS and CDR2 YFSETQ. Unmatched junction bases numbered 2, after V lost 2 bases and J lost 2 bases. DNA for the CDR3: TGCGCCAGCAGCTTCGGACAGGGGGCCAACTATGGCTACACCTTC. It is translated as CASSFGQGANYGYTF.

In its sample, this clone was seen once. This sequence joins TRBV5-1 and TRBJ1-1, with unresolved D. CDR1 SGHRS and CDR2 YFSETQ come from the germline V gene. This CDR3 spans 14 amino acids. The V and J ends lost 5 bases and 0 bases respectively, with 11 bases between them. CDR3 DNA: TGCGCCAGCAGTTTTGGTTCCATGAACACTGAAGCTTTCTTT. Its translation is CASSFGSMNTEAFF.

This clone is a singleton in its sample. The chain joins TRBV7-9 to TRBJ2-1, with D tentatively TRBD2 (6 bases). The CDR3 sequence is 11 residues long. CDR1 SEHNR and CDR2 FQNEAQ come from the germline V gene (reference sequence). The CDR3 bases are TGTGTAGGCGGGGTATACAATGAGCAGTTCTTC. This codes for CVGGVYNEQFF.

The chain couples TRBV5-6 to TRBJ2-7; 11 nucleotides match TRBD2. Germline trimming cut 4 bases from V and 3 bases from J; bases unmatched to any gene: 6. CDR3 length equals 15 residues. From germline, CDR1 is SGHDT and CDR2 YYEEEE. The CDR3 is CASSLTGTSGYEQYF. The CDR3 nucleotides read TGTGCCAGCAGCCTGACCGGGACTAGCGGCTACGAGCAGTACTTC.

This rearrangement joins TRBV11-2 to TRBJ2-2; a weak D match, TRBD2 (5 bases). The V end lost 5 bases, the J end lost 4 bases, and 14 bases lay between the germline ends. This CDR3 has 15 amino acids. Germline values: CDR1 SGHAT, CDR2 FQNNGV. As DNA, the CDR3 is TGTGCCAGCAGCGCCCGGGAAGGATTCACCGGGGAGCTGTTTTTT. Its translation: CASSAREGFTGELFF.

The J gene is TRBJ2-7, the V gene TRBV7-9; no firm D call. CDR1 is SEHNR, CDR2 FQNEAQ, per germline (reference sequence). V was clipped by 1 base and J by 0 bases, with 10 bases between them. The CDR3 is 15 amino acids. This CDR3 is CASSLGPAGSYEQYF. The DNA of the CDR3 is TGTGCCAGCAGCTTAGGTCCGGCTGGCTCCTACGAGCAGTACTTC.

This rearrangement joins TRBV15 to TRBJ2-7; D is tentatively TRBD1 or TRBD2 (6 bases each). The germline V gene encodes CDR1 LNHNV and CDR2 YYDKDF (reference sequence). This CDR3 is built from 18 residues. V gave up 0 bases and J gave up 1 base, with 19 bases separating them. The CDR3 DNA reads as TGTGCCACCAGCAGAGAAGGGGGGAAGGGGCGACGTTCCTACGAGCAGTACTTC. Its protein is CATSREGGKGRRSYEQYF. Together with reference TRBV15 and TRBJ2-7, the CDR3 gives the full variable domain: DAMVIQNPRYQVTQFGKPVTLSCSQTLNHNVMYWYQQKSSQAPKLLFHYYDKDFNNEADTPDNFQSRRPNTSFCFLDIRSPGLGDTAMYLCATSREGGKGRRSYEQYFGPGTRLTVT.